This passage covers 14 T cell receptor beta chains from one sample sequenced in a study of cytomegalovirus exposure and HLA in healthy donors. PCR involved 60 Vbeta and 13 Jbeta primers. Data came from immunoSEQ multiplex PCR; TCRdb stores just in-frame clones and leaves some out. The sample has about 140,000 clones, 75% seen once. Sample: PBMCs. These receptors all come from a man between 18 and 29 years old in good health and CMV-seropositive.

This clone was seen only a few times. At one end the junction does not follow the germline gene, possibly because of a read error. The chain employs TRBV20-1 and TRBJ2-7; weak D call: TRBD2 (6 bases). The length of the CDR3 is 11 residues. Germline assignment: CDR1 DFQATT and CDR2 SNEGSKA (reference sequence). The CDR3: CSARDRGSAYF. The CDR3 DNA is TGCAGTGCTAGAGATCGGGGGAGTGCATATTTC.

The chain combines TRBV11-2 with TRBJ1-1, with TRBD1 identical over 8 bases. V lost 5 bases to trimming and J lost 4 bases; unmatched junction nucleotides: 9. Germline V CDR1 and CDR2: SGHAT, FQNNGV. The CDR3 loop spans 15 amino acids. CDR3 region: CASSPRTDRGTEAFF. The CDR3 region has the DNA TGTGCCAGCAGCCCCCGGACCGACAGGGGCACTGAAGCTTTCTTT.

Only a few counts were recorded for this clone. The chain joins TRBV28 to TRBJ2-5, with 9 bases aligning to TRBD2. CDR3 length: 16 residues. Germline trimming cut 2 bases from V and 4 bases from J; bases unmatched to any gene: 8. Per the germline V gene, CDR1 is MDHEN and CDR2 is SYDVKM. The DNA for the CDR3 is TGTGCCAGCAGTTTAGGCGGCGGGGGGGGTGGAGAGACCCAGTACTTC. Translating gives CASSLGGGGGGETQYF.

The gene calls are TRBV2 and TRBJ2-1; TRBD2 matches 8 bases. V gave up 2 bases and J gave up 7 bases; unmatched junction bases: 7. This CDR3 is 15 amino acids long. The germline CDR1 and CDR2 sequences are SNHLY and FYNNEI. CDR3 sequence (DNA): TGTGCCAGCAGTGAACTGACTAGCGTGCGTAATGAGCAGTTCTTC. It yields the protein CASSELTSVRNEQFF.

This clone was counted a few times. The chain joins TRBV7-8 to TRBJ1-1, with 8 bases aligning to TRBD1. Germline values: CDR1 SGHVS, CDR2 FQNEAQ. The V and J ends lost 5 bases and 8 bases, in that order; junction bases with no gene match: 4. The CDR3 totals 12 residues. CDR3 nucleotides: TGTGCCAGCAGCACACGGACAGGGGAAGCTTTCTTT. Residues: CASSTRTGEAFF.

The rearrangement links TRBV4-1 to TRBJ2-7; tentatively, D is TRBD1 (6 bases). The CDR3 is 13 amino acids. V lost 0 bases and J lost 6, with 9 bases in between. The germline V gene has CDR1 MGHRA and CDR2 YSYEKL. The CDR3: CASSQDIGGEQYF. Written as DNA, the CDR3 is TGCGCCAGCAGCCAAGATATAGGGGGCGAGCAGTACTTC.

The rearrangement links TRBV5-1 to TRBJ2-1, with TRBD1 matching over 7 bases. The CDR3 extends over 14 amino acids. V was pared by 0 bases and J by 9 bases, with 6 bases of the junction left unmatched. CDR1 is SGHRS and CDR2 is YFSETQ in the germline V gene. The DNA of the CDR3 is TGCGCCAGCAGCTTGGGACAGGGTTATAGTGAGCAGTTCTTC. This codes for CASSLGQGYSEQFF.

The chain is built from TRBV18 and TRBJ1-1; 9 bases are a match to TRBD1. CDR3 length: 15 residues. V lost 2 bases, J lost 4 bases, and 5 bases stayed unmatched. Germline CDR1 KGHSH, CDR2 LQKENI. In DNA, the CDR3 is TGTGCCAGCTCACCAGAGGGGACAGGGACCACTGAAGCTTTCTTT. Translation gives CASSPEGTGTTEAFF.

This chain connects TRBV30 to TRBJ2-1; the match to TRBD1 covers 11 bases. Germline CDR1 is GTSNPN and CDR2 is SVGIG (reference sequence). The CDR3 runs to 16 residues. V shed 4 bases and J 7 bases; nucleotides not matched to a gene: 12. CDR3 in DNA: TGTGCCTGGACCCTCCCCGGGACAGGGGGTATGAATGAGCAGTTCTTC. Translated: CAWTLPGTGGMNEQFF.

The sample holds one count of this clone. The CDR3 region has the DNA TGTGCCAGCAGTCCCCACGCGGGAGGGCCAAACATTCAGTACTTC. Amino acids: CASSPHAGGPNIQYF. The gene calls are TRBV28 and TRBJ2-4, with 9 nucleotides matching TRBD2. The V gene end was trimmed by 5 bases and the J gene end by 6 bases; junction bases not matched to a gene: 8. The CDR3 has 15 residues. Germline V gives CDR1 MDHEN, CDR2 SYDVKM.

The V gene is TRBV7-3, the J gene TRBJ2-3; D is uncertain. The CDR3 is made up of 11 amino acids. In germline, CDR1 is SGHTA, CDR2 FQGTGA. The V and J ends lost 3 bases and 6 bases respectively, with 4 bases between them. The CDR3 DNA follows: TGTGCCAGCAGCTTGGAGGATACGCAGTATTTT. It yields the protein CASSLEDTQYF.

As for this clone: An end of the junction does not agree with germline; a read error may underlie this. The gene calls are TRBV7-8 and TRBJ1-2, with D perhaps matching TRBD1 (5 bases). Germline V gene sequence: CDR1 SGHVS, CDR2 FQNEAQ. The CDR3 is made up of 16 amino acids. This CDR3 reads CASSFLAGRDFYGYPF. The DNA of the CDR3 is TGTGCCAGCAGCTTCCTGGCAGGGCGAGACTTCTATGGCTACCCCTTC.

The J gene is TRBJ2-3, the V gene TRBV5-8; 9 nucleotides line up with TRBD2. V shed 0 bases, J shed 5 bases, and the junction held 7 bases outside the gene matches. The CDR3 is 16 residues long. Germline V gene sequence: CDR1 SGHTS, CDR2 YDEGEE. This CDR3 reads CASSLGAGGQGDTQYF. CDR3 nucleotides: TGTGCCAGCAGCTTGGGGGCGGGAGGGCAAGGAGATACGCAGTATTTT. Complete variable domain (other parts from reference TRBV5-8 and TRBJ2-3): EAGVTQSPTHLIKTRGQQATLRCSPISGHTSVYWYQQALGLGLQFLLWYDEGEERNRGNFPPRFSGRQFPNYSSELNVNALELEDSALYLCASSLGAGGQGDTQYFGPGTRLTVL.

This chain joins TRBV30 and TRBJ2-1; tentative D call: TRBD2 (7 bases). Trimming removed 5 bases from V and 2 bases from J, with 10 bases in between. CDR1 GTSNPN and CDR2 SVGIG come from the germline V gene (reference sequence). CDR3 length: 13 residues. CDR3 sequence (DNA): TGTGCCTGGGGAGGGGGGGCCTACAATGAGCAGTTCTTC. As protein: CAWGGGAYNEQFF. Full variable domain (remainder filled in from reference TRBV30 and TRBJ2-1): SQTIHQWPATLVQPVGSPLSLECTVEGTSNPNLYWYRQAAGRGLQLLFYSVGIGQISSEVPQNLSASRPQDRQFILSSKKLLLSDSGFYLCAWGGGAYNEQFFGPGTRLTVL.